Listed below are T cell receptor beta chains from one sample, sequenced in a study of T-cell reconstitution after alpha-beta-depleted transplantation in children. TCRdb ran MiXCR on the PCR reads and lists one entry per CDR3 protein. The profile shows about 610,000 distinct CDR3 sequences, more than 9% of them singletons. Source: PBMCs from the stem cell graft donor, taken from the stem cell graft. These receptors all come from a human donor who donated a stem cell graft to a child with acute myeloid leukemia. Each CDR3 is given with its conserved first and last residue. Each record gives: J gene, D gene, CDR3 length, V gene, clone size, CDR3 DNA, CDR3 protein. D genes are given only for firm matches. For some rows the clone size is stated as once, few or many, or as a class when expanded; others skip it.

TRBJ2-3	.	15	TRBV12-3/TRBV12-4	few	TGTGCCAGCAGTCCTAGGAGTAGCTTAACAGATACGCAGTATTTT	CASSPRSSLTDTQYF
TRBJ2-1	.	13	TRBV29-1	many	TGCAGCGTTCATAGCGAGATAGGCAATGAGCAGTTCTTC	CSVHSEIGNEQFF
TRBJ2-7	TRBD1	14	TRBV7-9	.	TGTGCCAGCAGCGTCCGGGACAGATCCTACGAGCAGTACTTC	CASSVRDRSYEQYF
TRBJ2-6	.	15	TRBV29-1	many	TGCAGCGTTGAAGATCGAGGGTCTGGGGCCAACGTCCTGACTTTC	CSVEDRGSGANVLTF
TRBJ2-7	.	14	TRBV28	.	TGTGCCAGCAGTTTAATCGTGGGGGTGTACGAGCAGTACTTC	CASSLIVGVYEQYF
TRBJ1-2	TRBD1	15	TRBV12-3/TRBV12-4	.	TGTGCCAGCAGTTGGGACAGGTCGGGCAACTATGGCTACACCTTC	CASSWDRSGNYGYTF
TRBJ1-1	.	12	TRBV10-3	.	TGTGCCGTCGGACCAGTGAACACTGAAGCTTTCTTT	CAVGPVNTEAFF
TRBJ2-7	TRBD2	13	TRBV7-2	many	TGTGCCAGCAGTCGGACTAGCCCCTACGAGCAGTACTTC	CASSRTSPYEQYF
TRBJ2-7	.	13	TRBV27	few	TGTGCCAGCGGGCTGGTAGGATCCTACGAGCAGTACTTC	CASGLVGSYEQYF
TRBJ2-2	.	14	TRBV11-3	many	TGTGCCAGCAGCCTAGGACAGTACACCGGGGAGCTGTTTTTT	CASSLGQYTGELFF
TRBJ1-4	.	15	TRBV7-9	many	TGTGCCAGCAGCCCAGACAGTAGCTCGAATGAAAAACTGTTTTTT	CASSPDSSSNEKLFF
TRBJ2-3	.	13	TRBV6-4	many	TGTGCCAGCAGTGAGGAAGGGGGGGATACGCAGTATTTT	CASSEEGGDTQYF
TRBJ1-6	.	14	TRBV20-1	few	TGCAGTGCTAGACGGCAGGAGTATAATTCACCCCTCCACTTT	CSARRQEYNSPLHF
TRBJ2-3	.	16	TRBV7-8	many	TGTGCCAGCAGCTTAGCAACGGGGGTAGGCACAGATACGCAGTATTTT	CASSLATGVGTDTQYF
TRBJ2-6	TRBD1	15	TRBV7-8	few	TGTGCCAGCAGCTTACGGACAGGGGGGGCCAACGTCCTGACTTTC	CASSLRTGGANVLTF
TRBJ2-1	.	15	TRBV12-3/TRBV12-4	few	TGTGCCAGCAGTTTCCTGGGCGGACAGCTCAATGAGCAGTTCTTC	CASSFLGGQLNEQFF
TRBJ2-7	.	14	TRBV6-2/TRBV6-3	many	TGTGCCAGCAGCTGGGCCTCGGACGTCTACGAGCAGTACTTC	CASSWASDVYEQYF
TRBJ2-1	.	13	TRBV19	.	TGTGCCAGTAGTATTAATGTGGAGATTGAGCAGTTCTTC	CASSINVEIEQFF
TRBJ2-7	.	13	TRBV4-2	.	TGTGCCAGGGGACCCGGACTCCCTTACGAGCAGTACTTC	CARGPGLPYEQYF
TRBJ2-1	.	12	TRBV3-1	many	TGTGCCAGCAGCCTCATTACGGGTGAGCAGTTCTTC	CASSLITGEQFF
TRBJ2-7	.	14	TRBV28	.	TGTCTATCGGGTTCCGGGACCAACATACGAGAGCAGTACTTC	CLSGSGTNIREQYF
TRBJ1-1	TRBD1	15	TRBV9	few	TGTGCCAGCAGCGTAGAAGTAGGGGGCCCCACTGAAGCTTTCTTT	CASSVEVGGPTEAFF
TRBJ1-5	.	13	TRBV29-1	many	TGCAGCGTTGGGGACAAGGGCAATCAGCCCCAGCATTTT	CSVGDKGNQPQHF
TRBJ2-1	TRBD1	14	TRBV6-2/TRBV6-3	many	TGTGCCAGCAGTTCGACAACAAAACAGGGGGGACAGTTCTTC	CASSSTTKQGGQFF
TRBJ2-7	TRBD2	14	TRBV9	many	TGTGCCAGCAGCCCCTTAGCGGGGGTTGGGGAGCAGTACTTC	CASSPLAGVGEQYF
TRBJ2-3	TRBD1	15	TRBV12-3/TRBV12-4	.	TGTGCCAGCAGCGGACAGGAAAAAAGCACAGATACGCAGTATTTT	CASSGQEKSTDTQYF
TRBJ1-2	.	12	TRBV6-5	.	TGTGCCAGCAGTTACGACGGAGGCGGCTACACCTTC	CASSYDGGGYTF
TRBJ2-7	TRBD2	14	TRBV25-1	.	TGTGCCAGCAGTGGCGCTTGGGAGGGGTACGAGCAGTACTTC	CASSGAWEGYEQYF
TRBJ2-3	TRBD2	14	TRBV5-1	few	TGCGCCAGCAGCTTGGTCGGGAGGGATGATACGCAGTATTTT	CASSLVGRDDTQYF
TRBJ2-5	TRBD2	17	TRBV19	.	TGTGCCAGTAGTACCGGGACTAGCGGGAGCCGGGAAGAGACCCAGTACTTC	CASSTGTSGSREETQYF
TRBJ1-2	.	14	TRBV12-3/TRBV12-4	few	TGTGCCAGCAGTTTGGATGGGGTTAGGTATGGCTACACCTTC	CASSLDGVRYGYTF
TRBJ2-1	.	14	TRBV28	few	TGTGCCAGCAGTCCCGGGACCTGGGGGAATGAGCAGTTCTTC	CASSPGTWGNEQFF
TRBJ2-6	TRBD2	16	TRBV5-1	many	TGCGCCAGCAGCACCGGGGGGGTGTCTGGGGCCAACGTCCTGACTTTC	CASSTGGVSGANVLTF
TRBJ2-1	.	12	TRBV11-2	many	TGTGCCAGCAGACTATGGAACAATGAGCAGTTCTTC	CASRLWNNEQFF
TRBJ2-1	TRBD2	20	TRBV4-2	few	TGTGCCAGCAGCCAAGGGGTCCTAGCGGGAGGCCCCAACTCCTACAATGAGCAGTTCTTC	CASSQGVLAGGPNSYNEQFF
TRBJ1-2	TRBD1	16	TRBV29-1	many	TGCAGCGTTGTACCGATTCTCTCACAGGGGGCGACCGGCTACACCTTC	CSVVPILSQGATGYTF
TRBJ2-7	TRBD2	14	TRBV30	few	TGTGCCTGGAGTGTAACTAGCGGCACCTACGAGCAGTACTTC	CAWSVTSGTYEQYF
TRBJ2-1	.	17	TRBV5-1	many	TGCGCCAGCAGCTTGGCGATTGGGGGGTCCCCTTCGGATGAGCAGTTCTTC	CASSLAIGGSPSDEQFF
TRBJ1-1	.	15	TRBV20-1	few	TGCAGTGCTAGTCCGAGGGAGAGTAGGAACACTGAAGCTTTCTTT	CSASPRESRNTEAFF
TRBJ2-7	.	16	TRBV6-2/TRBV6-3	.	TGTGCCAGCAGTCGCCCCCGGTTACGGGACGTGGACGAGCAGTACTTC	CASSRPRLRDVDEQYF
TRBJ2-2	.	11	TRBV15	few	TGTGCCACCAGCGATGCCCGGGAGCTGTTTTTT	CATSDARELFF
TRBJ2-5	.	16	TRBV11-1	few	TGTGCCAGCAGCTTAAGACCCGGGTCCGGCCGAGAGACCCAGTACTTC	CASSLRPGSGRETQYF
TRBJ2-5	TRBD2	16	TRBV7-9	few	TGTGCCAGCAGCTCACGACTAGCGGGGAAGGAAGAGACCCAGTACTTC	CASSSRLAGKEETQYF
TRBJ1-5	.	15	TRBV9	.	TGTGCCAGCAGCGTAGGAGGGGAACCGAATCAGCCCCAGCATTTT	CASSVGGEPNQPQHF
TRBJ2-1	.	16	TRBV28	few	TGTGCCAGCAGTCCCCCCACCGGGGACTCCTACAATGAGCAGTTCTTC	CASSPPTGDSYNEQFF
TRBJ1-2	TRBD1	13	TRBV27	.	TGTGCCAGCAGTCCCGGGACAGGGCTTGGCTACACCTTC	CASSPGTGLGYTF
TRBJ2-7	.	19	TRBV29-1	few	TGCAGCGTCCTAGGGGGCGTGATCCCGGAGGGTAGAGGTGCGGACGAGCAGTACTTC	CSVLGGVIPEGRGADEQYF
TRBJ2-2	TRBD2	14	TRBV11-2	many	TGTGCCAGCAGCTTTGGACTAGCGGCCGGGGAGCTGTTTTTT	CASSFGLAAGELFF
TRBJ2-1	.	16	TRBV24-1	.	TGTGCCACGGGGGGGCCAGGGCTAACCCCAACCAATGAGCAGTTCTTC	CATGGPGLTPTNEQFF
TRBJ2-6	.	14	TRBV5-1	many	TGCGCCAGCAGCCCGCAATCTGGGGCCAACGTCCTGACTTTC	CASSPQSGANVLTF
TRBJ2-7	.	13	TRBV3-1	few	TGTGCCAGCAGCAAGTTCCCCGGCGGGGAGCAGTACTTC	CASSKFPGGEQYF
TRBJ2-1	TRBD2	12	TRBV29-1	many	TGCAGCGCACGGGAGGGCTCAGGTGAGCAGTTCTTC	CSAREGSGEQFF
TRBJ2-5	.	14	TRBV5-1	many	TGCGCCAGCAGCTTGGGTCTGCCGAGGGAGACCCAGTACTTC	CASSLGLPRETQYF
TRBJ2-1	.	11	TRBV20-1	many	TGCAGCGCCCGACAGTACAATGAGCAGTTCTTC	CSARQYNEQFF